This T cell receptor beta chain emerged from a study of blood T cells in healthy people across ages. Per the germline V gene, CDR1 is MRHNA and CDR2 is SNTAGT. The CDR3 runs to 16 residues. The V and J ends lost 6 bases and 7 bases respectively, with 19 bases between them. With a J-beta primer mix and a sample-barcoded 5' primer, a second PCR ran about 7 to 11 cycles. A single record per CDR3 protein comes from TCRdb applying MiXCR to the 5' RACE reads. The sample yields over 750,000 distinct CDR3 sequences, approximately 25% seen once. In this sample, this clonotype turned up a few times. These data were also reused for a study on T cells of mothers and their children.

This sequence was found in a boy younger than 18 in good health. Sample: blood. V and J are TRBV6-4 and TRBJ1-6; a weak D match, TRBD1 (5 bases). The CDR3 sequence: CASRRDPGQLNSPLHF. CDR3 DNA sequence: TGTGCCAGCAGACGCGACCCGGGGCAGCTAAATTCACCCCTCCACTTT.